This TCR beta chain was sequenced during a study of cytomegalovirus exposure and HLA in healthy donors. The study ran its PCR with 60 Vbeta and 13 Jbeta primers. Clones were sequenced by immunoSEQ multiplex PCR, and TCRdb holds only the in-frame ones, with some missing. The sample consists of over 80,000 clones, about four fifths of them appearing once. The CDR3 length is 14 residues. The J segment lost 5 bases and the V segment lost 6 bases, leaving 5 bases of the junction unmatched. The germline CDR1 and CDR2 sequences are SGHTA and FQGTGA. The TCR sequence derives from a female donor in good health and CMV-seropositive. The chain links TRBV7-3 to TRBJ1-1; 11 bases are shared with TRBD1. The sequenced sample was PBMCs. DNA for the CDR3: TGTGCCAGCAGTACGGGGACAGGGGGGACTGAAGCTTTCTTT. As protein: CASSTGTGGTEAFF. The variable domain in full, with the rest retrieved from reference TRBV7-3 and TRBJ1-1, is GAGVSQTPSNKVTEKGKYVELRCDPISGHTALYWYRQSLGQGPEFLIYFQGTGAADDSGLPNDRFFAVRPEGSVSTLKIQRTERGDSAVYLCASSTGTGGTEAFFGQGTRLTVV.